The 23 T cell receptor beta chains given below trace back to one sample, sequenced in a study of identical twins. Each CDR3 protein is one row after TCRdb ran MiXCR on the 5' RACE reads. The sample contains roughly 750,000 distinct CDR3 sequences, around 21% of which appear only once. This sample also belongs to another study, concerning T cells expressing NK-cell markers.

The sequenced sample consisted of PBMCs. The source of these receptors is a woman aged 18-29 years in good health.

CDR3 nucleotides: TGCGCCAGCAGCGTGCGAACAGGGTATGGGTCCTACAATGAGCAGTTCTTC. This encodes CASSVRTGYGSYNEQFF. The rearrangement uses TRBV4-3 and TRBJ2-1; tentatively, D is TRBD1 (6 bases). The CDR3 spans 17 residues. The ends were cut back, 5 bases at V and 1 base at J, with 18 bases in the middle. The germline V gene encodes CDR1 LGHNA and CDR2 YSLEER.

This clonotype appeared a few times. The chain carries TRBV3-1 and TRBJ2-7, with D possibly matching TRBD1 (5 bases). Germline CDR1 LGHDT, CDR2 YNNKEL (reference sequence). This CDR3 has 15 amino acids. V was trimmed by 4 bases and J by 2 bases, leaving 15 bases between them. CDR3 nucleotide sequence: TGTGCCAGCAGCCTCCTGGGCGGACAACCCTACGAGCAGTACTTC. Protein: CASSLLGGQPYEQYF.

Many counts were recorded for this clonotype. The chain carries TRBV20-1 and TRBJ1-4; 10 positions match TRBD1. Germline values: CDR1 DFQATT, CDR2 SNEGSKA (reference sequence). CDR3 length: 14 amino acids. The ends lost 7 bases at V and 7 bases at J; junction bases unmatched: 9. Here the CDR3 reads CSVPSRTGGEKLFF. CDR3 in DNA: TGCAGTGTACCGAGCAGGACAGGGGGTGAAAAACTGTTTTTT.

This clonotype was seen ten or more times. J is TRBJ2-1 and V is TRBV6-2 or TRBV6-3, with TRBD2 matching over 10 bases. J gave up 5 bases and V 7 bases, and 11 bases lay outside the gene matches. CDR1 and CDR2 (germline): MNHEY, SVGEGT. This CDR3 has 16 residues. In DNA, the CDR3 is TGTGCCAGCATTGAGGGACTAGCGCGGATTAACAATGAGCAGTTCTTC. Translation: CASIEGLARINNEQFF.

This clonotype was counted between two and nine times. The chain combines TRBV18 with TRBJ2-5; possible D gene TRBD1, 6 bases. Trimming took off 1 base at V and 5 bases at J, with 8 bases between the two ends. The CDR3 is 13 residues long. Germline-derived CDR1 and CDR2 are KGHSH and LQKENI. The CDR3 sequence: CASSPHQGETQYF. CDR3 nucleotide sequence: TGTGCCAGCTCACCACACCAGGGGGAGACCCAGTACTTC. The variable domain in full, completed from reference TRBV18 and TRBJ2-5, reads NAGVMQNPRHLVRRRGQEARLRCSPMKGHSHVYWYRQLPEEGLKFMVYLQKENIIDESGMPKERFSAEFPKEGPSILRIQQVVRGDSAAYFCASSPHQGETQYFGPGTRLLVL.

V gene TRBV2 combines with J gene TRBJ1-2; no clear D gene. From germline, CDR1 is SNHLY and CDR2 FYNNEI. Trimming shortened V by 3 bases and J by 4 bases, and 3 bases separated the two germline ends. The CDR3 contains 11 residues. CDR3 region: CASSEVYGYTF. The CDR3 nucleotides read TGTGCCAGCAGTGAGGTCTATGGCTACACCTTC.

V gene TRBV15 combines with J gene TRBJ2-7, with a possible D match to TRBD1 (7 bases). This CDR3 is built from 15 residues. V was clipped by 5 bases and J by 0 bases, with 14 bases between them. The germline V gene encodes CDR1 LNHNV and CDR2 YYDKDF (reference sequence). This CDR3 is CATSGLRDSSYEQYF. The CDR3, as DNA: TGTGCCACCAGCGGGCTGCGGGACAGCTCCTACGAGCAGTACTTC. Complete variable domain (other parts from reference TRBV15 and TRBJ2-7): DAMVIQNPRYQVTQFGKPVTLSCSQTLNHNVMYWYQQKSSQAPKLLFHYYDKDFNNEADTPDNFQSRRPNTSFCFLDIRSPGLGDTAMYLCATSGLRDSSYEQYFGPGTRLTVT.

In this sample, this clonotype turned up a few times. The chain carries TRBV5-4 and TRBJ1-2; maybe TRBD1 (6 bases). V lost 0 bases to trimming and J lost 5 bases, with 14 bases between them. Germline-derived CDR1 and CDR2 are SGHNT and YYREEE (reference sequence). CDR3 length equals 15 residues. In DNA, the CDR3 is TGTGCCAGCAGCTTGGGATCGACAGGCCGATATGGCTACACCTTC. Encoded protein: CASSLGSTGRYGYTF.

V is TRBV20-1 and J is TRBJ1-5; weak D call: TRBD1 (6 bases). The CDR3 contains 15 residues. Deletions cut 3 bases from V and 5 bases from J, with 17 bases between. Germline V gene lookup returns CDR1 DFQATT and CDR2 SNEGSKA (reference sequence). The CDR3 DNA reads as TGCAGTGCTAGGTCTGTCGCAGGGGAATATCAGCCCCAGCATTTT. It translates to CSARSVAGEYQPQHF.

J is TRBJ2-3 and V is TRBV6-5, with unresolved D. The ends were cut back, 3 bases at V and 6 bases at J, with 7 bases in the middle. This CDR3 has 12 amino acids. CDR1 is MNHEY and CDR2 is SVGAGI in the germline V gene. The CDR3 spells CASSYDEDTQYF. The CDR3 DNA is TGTGCCAGCAGTTATGATGAGGATACGCAGTATTTT.

The table lists this clonotype with a few counts. The rearrangement joins TRBV7-9 to TRBJ2-2; D possibly matches TRBD1 or TRBD2 (5 bases each). V shed 1 base and J shed 3 bases, with 9 bases lying between them. The V gene's germline CDR1 is SEHNR and CDR2 FQNEAQ (reference sequence). The CDR3 runs to 15 residues. CDR3 coding DNA: TGTGCCAGCAGCTTAGGAGGGACGGACACCGGGGAGCTGTTTTTT. This gives the protein CASSLGGTDTGELFF.

The chain has TRBV24-1 and TRBJ2-2; TRBD2 aligns across 8 bases. CDR3 length: 16 residues. CDR1 KGHDR and CDR2 SFDVKD come from the germline V gene. V dropped 6 bases and J dropped 3; count of bases not matched to a gene: 8. The CDR3 is CATSPARGDYTGELFF. The CDR3 DNA sequence: TGTGCCACCAGTCCGGCGCGGGGGGACTACACCGGGGAGCTGTTTTTT.

The genes are TRBV4-1 and TRBJ2-1, with TRBD1 matching 7 bases. Trimming took 0 bases from V and 5 from J; bases not matched to a gene: 4. The CDR3 sequence is 15 residues long. Germline CDR1 is MGHRA and CDR2 is YSYEKL. CDR3 protein: CASSQERGPNNEQFF. The CDR3 bases are TGCGCCAGCAGCCAAGAAAGGGGGCCCAACAATGAGCAGTTCTTC.

This chain connects TRBV7-6 to TRBJ2-7; no firm D call. V was cut by 5 bases and J by 5 bases, with 10 bases left in between. Germline V CDR1 and CDR2: SGHVS, FNYEAQ. The CDR3 spans 12 residues. CDR3 DNA sequence: TGTGCCAGCAGCACGCCTGGGAACGAGCAGTACTTC. This sequence encodes CASSTPGNEQYF.

This sequence joins TRBV7-8 and TRBJ1-2, with D perhaps TRBD1 (6 bases). This CDR3 has 13 residues. The ends were cut back, 3 bases at V and 6 bases at J, with 11 bases in the middle. From germline, CDR1 is SGHVS and CDR2 FQNEAQ. CDR3 nucleotide sequence: TGTGCCAGCAGCTTTTACAGGGAGAATGGCTACACCTTC. Residues: CASSFYRENGYTF.

This clonotype was seen at least ten times. The V gene is TRBV3-1, the J gene TRBJ2-1; D is unresolved. Trimming pared 3 bases from V and 5 bases from J, leaving 11 bases between. This CDR3 is 14 amino acids long. Germline V gene sequence: CDR1 LGHDT, CDR2 YNNKEL (reference sequence). The CDR3 loop reads CASSHHNRDNEQFF. As DNA, the CDR3 is TGTGCCAGCAGCCACCATAACCGAGACAATGAGCAGTTCTTC.

The sample holds a few counts of this clonotype. This chain connects TRBV6-5 to TRBJ2-1, with 10 nucleotides matching TRBD1. Trimming at V came to 4 bases and at J to 8 bases, leaving 8 bases not matched to a gene. Looked up from germline, CDR1 is MNHEY and CDR2 is SVGAGI. There are 15 residues in the CDR3. The CDR3 nucleotides are TGTGCCAGCAGTTCCCCGGACAGGGGGGTGGATGAGCAGTTCTTC. It is translated as CASSSPDRGVDEQFF.

V gene TRBV7-3 combines with J gene TRBJ2-5; no clear D. This CDR3 region has 13 residues. Trimming took 5 bases from V and 4 from J, leaving 11 bases between them. Germline assignment: CDR1 SGHTA and CDR2 FQGTGA. The CDR3 nucleotides read TGTGCCAGCAGCGGCGGACCCACAGAGACCCAGTACTTC. This encodes CASSGGPTETQYF.

This clonotype was found a few times. V is TRBV20-1 and J is TRBJ2-1; 8 bases map to TRBD2. Germline loops: CDR1 DFQATT, CDR2 SNEGSKA (reference sequence). Trimming cost V 1 base and J 2 bases; bases outside gene matches: 4. The CDR3 runs 15 residues. The CDR3 nucleotides are TGCAGTGCTAGAGCGACGGGGGGGCCCTACAATGAGCAGTTCTTC. Translating gives CSARATGGPYNEQFF.

The V gene is TRBV4-2, the J gene TRBJ2-5; 13 nucleotides match TRBD2. V was clipped by 2 bases and J by 0 bases; unmatched bases: 6. CDR3 length: 18 residues. In germline, CDR1 is LGHNA, CDR2 YNFKEQ. CDR3 region: CASSQLGTSGADQETQYF. The CDR3 DNA sequence: TGTGCCAGCAGCCAACTAGGGACTAGCGGGGCGGACCAAGAGACCCAGTACTTC.

The chain employs TRBV5-1 and TRBJ2-1; 8 positions agree with TRBD2. Germline V CDR1 and CDR2: SGHRS, YFSETQ. The CDR3 contains 14 residues. Trimming cost V 1 base and J 7 bases; bases outside gene matches: 4. This CDR3 is CASSLWAGGNEQFF. DNA of the CDR3: TGCGCCAGCAGCTTGTGGGCGGGAGGTAATGAGCAGTTCTTC.

The chain recombines TRBV12-3 or TRBV12-4 with TRBJ2-5; no firm D call. Trimming cost V 7 bases and J 4 bases, with 13 bases left between them. This CDR3 comprises 13 residues. CDR3 protein: CASTLSSPETQYF. In nucleotides, the CDR3 is TGTGCCAGCACCTTGAGCTCCCCAGAGACCCAGTACTTC.

The chain has TRBV5-1 and TRBJ2-2, with D unclear. Trimming pared 3 bases from V and 6 bases from J, leaving 6 bases between. The CDR3 covers 12 residues. The germline CDR1 and CDR2 sequences are SGHRS and YFSETQ. The CDR3 sequence is CASSSSPGELFF. CDR3 nucleotides: TGCGCCAGCAGCTCGAGTCCCGGGGAGCTGTTTTTT.